The clone carrying this T cell receptor (beta chain) was counted only a few times. The record originates from a study of blood T cell repertoires in COVID-19. Germline CDR1 reads MRHNA; CDR2 reads SNTAGT. This CDR3 contains 16 residues. V lost 0 bases, J lost 3 bases, and 13 bases lay in between. TCRdb's copy holds only in-frame clones and misses some; the assay was immunoSEQ multiplex PCR. The data hold 100,000 to 150,000 clones, with about 85% observed a single time. The sequenced sample was peripheral blood. The clonotype originates from a man between 60 and 75 years old with acute or convalescent COVID-19. The chain is built from TRBV6-4 and TRBJ2-3; D is perhaps TRBD1 (6 bases). The CDR3: CASSDSFHRETDTQYF. CDR3 nucleotides: TGTGCCAGCAGTGACTCGTTTCACAGGGAGACAGATACGCAGTATTTT.